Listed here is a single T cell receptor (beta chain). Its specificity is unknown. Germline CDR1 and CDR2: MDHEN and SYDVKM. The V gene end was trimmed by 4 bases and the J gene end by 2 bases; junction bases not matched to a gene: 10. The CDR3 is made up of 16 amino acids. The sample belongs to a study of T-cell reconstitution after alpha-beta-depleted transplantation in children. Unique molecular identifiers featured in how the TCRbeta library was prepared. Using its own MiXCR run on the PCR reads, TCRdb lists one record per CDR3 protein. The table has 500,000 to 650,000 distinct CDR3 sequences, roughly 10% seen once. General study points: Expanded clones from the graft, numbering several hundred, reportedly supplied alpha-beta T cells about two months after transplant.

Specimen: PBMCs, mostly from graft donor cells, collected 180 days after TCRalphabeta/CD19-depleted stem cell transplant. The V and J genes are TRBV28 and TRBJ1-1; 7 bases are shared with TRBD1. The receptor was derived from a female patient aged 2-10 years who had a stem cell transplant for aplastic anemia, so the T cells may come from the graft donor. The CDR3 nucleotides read TGTGCCAGCAGTTCTAGTACAGGGGTAAGAAACACTGAAGCTTTCTTT. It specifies CASSSSTGVRNTEAFF.